The rows below give T cell receptor beta chains drawn from one sample of a study of blood T cell repertoires in COVID-19. Here immunoSEQ multiplex PCR was the method, and the copy in TCRdb shows in-frame clones only, minus some. The table includes 95,000 to 150,000 clones, around 83% detected once. Sequenced: PBMCs or T cells enriched from blood (not recorded which). The receptors stem from a woman aged 25 to 39 who had recovered from COVID-19. Both conserved end residues are part of each CDR3. Each record gives: J gene, V gene, D gene, clone size, CDR3 DNA, CDR3 protein. The D gene is left open where the match is weak. Clone size is given for some rows only: seen once, a few or many times, or a class if the clone is expanded.

J gene: TRBJ2-1
V gene: TRBV19
D gene: TRBD2
clone size: once
CDR3 DNA: TGTGCCAGTAGTCTAGCTAGCGGGAACTACAATGAGCAGTTCTTC
CDR3 protein: CASSLASGNYNEQFF

J gene: TRBJ1-6
V gene: TRBV5-1
D gene: .
clone size: .
CDR3 DNA: TGCGCCAGCAGCCCCGGGGAGGGCTCCTATAATTCACCCCTCCACTTT
CDR3 protein: CASSPGEGSYNSPLHF

J gene: TRBJ1-1
V gene: TRBV2
D gene: TRBD1
clone size: .
CDR3 DNA: TGTGCCAGCACGGAGGACAGGGTAATGAACACTGAAGCTTTCTTT
CDR3 protein: CASTEDRVMNTEAFF

J gene: TRBJ1-2
V gene: TRBV29-1
D gene: .
clone size: few
CDR3 DNA: TGCAGCGTTGCTAACTCCGGGGTGGATGGCTACACCTTC
CDR3 protein: CSVANSGVDGYTF

J gene: TRBJ2-6
V gene: TRBV18
D gene: TRBD2
clone size: .
CDR3 DNA: TGTGCCAGCTCAGGGGGGGTCCCTGGGGCCAACGTCCTGACTTTC
CDR3 protein: CASSGGVPGANVLTF

J gene: TRBJ1-2
V gene: TRBV7-9
D gene: .
clone size: .
CDR3 DNA: TGTGCCAGCAGCTCCAGGGGTTGGGGCTACACCTTC
CDR3 protein: CASSSRGWGYTF

J gene: TRBJ1-5
V gene: TRBV4-1
D gene: TRBD1
clone size: few
CDR3 DNA: TGCGCCAGCAGCCAAGATAGGTCTCGACAGGGGAATCAGCCCCAGCATTTT
CDR3 protein: CASSQDRSRQGNQPQHF

J gene: TRBJ1-6
V gene: TRBV4-1
D gene: .
clone size: .
CDR3 DNA: TGCGCCAGCAGCCAACCGCGTCGGCAGGGGCATTCACCCCTCCACTTT
CDR3 protein: CASSQPRRQGHSPLHF

J gene: TRBJ2-1
V gene: TRBV3-1/TRBV3-2
D gene: .
clone size: .
CDR3 DNA: TGTGCCAGCAGCCAAGATCTAAGGACTCCCAGCGAGCAGTTCTTC
CDR3 protein: CASSQDLRTPSEQFF

J gene: TRBJ1-6
V gene: TRBV5-1
D gene: .
clone size: .
CDR3 DNA: TGCGCCAGCAGGGGATCGACAGTAGATAATTCACCCCTCCACTTT
CDR3 protein: CASRGSTVDNSPLHF

J gene: TRBJ2-1
V gene: TRBV7-3
D gene: TRBD2
clone size: .
CDR3 DNA: TGTGCCAGCAGCCCATACCCCGGGACTAGCGGGAGAGATGAGCAGTTCTTC
CDR3 protein: CASSPYPGTSGRDEQFF

J gene: TRBJ1-5
V gene: TRBV11-2
D gene: TRBD1
clone size: .
CDR3 DNA: TGTGCCAGCAGCGGGACAGGGAATCAGCCCCAGCATTTT
CDR3 protein: CASSGTGNQPQHF

J gene: TRBJ2-7
V gene: TRBV6-2/TRBV6-3
D gene: .
clone size: .
CDR3 DNA: TGTGCCAGCAGTTACGGTCCAGATACCTACGAGCAGTACTTC
CDR3 protein: CASSYGPDTYEQYF

J gene: TRBJ1-2
V gene: TRBV6-2/TRBV6-3
D gene: TRBD1
clone size: .
CDR3 DNA: TGTGCCAGCAGTTCAGGGGGACTCTTTGGCTACACCTTC
CDR3 protein: CASSSGGLFGYTF

J gene: TRBJ2-7
V gene: TRBV2
D gene: TRBD1
clone size: few
CDR3 DNA: TGTGCCACCAGCTCCGGGACAGAAGTCTACGAGCAGTACTTC
CDR3 protein: CATSSGTEVYEQYF

J gene: TRBJ2-7
V gene: TRBV5-4
D gene: .
clone size: .
CDR3 DNA: TGTGCCAGCAGCTTGGGGGGCCGCCCCCGGGAGCAGTACTTC
CDR3 protein: CASSLGGRPREQYF

J gene: TRBJ1-2
V gene: TRBV9
D gene: TRBD1
clone size: .
CDR3 DNA: TGTGCCAGCAGCGGACAGGGGCGGACTATGGGTGGCTACACCTTC
CDR3 protein: CASSGQGRTMGGYTF

J gene: TRBJ1-1
V gene: TRBV18
D gene: .
clone size: .
CDR3 DNA: TGTGCCAGCTCACCCGAGCCCCAGGAGGTAAATGAAGCTTTCTTT
CDR3 protein: CASSPEPQEVNEAFF

J gene: TRBJ2-7
V gene: TRBV9
D gene: .
clone size: .
CDR3 DNA: TGTGCCAGCAGCGTAGGGCTAGGCCTTTACGAGCAGTACTTC
CDR3 protein: CASSVGLGLYEQYF

J gene: TRBJ1-2
V gene: TRBV21-1
D gene: .
clone size: .
CDR3 DNA: TGTGCCAGCAGCAATAGACAGGGCCTCTATGGCTACACCTTC
CDR3 protein: CASSNRQGLYGYTF